Shown below are 4 T cell receptor beta chains from a single sample sequenced in a study of blood T cell repertoires in COVID-19 (TCRdb year 2020). The library relied on the immunoSEQ multiplex PCR assay. TCRdb stores this immuneACCESS table with in-frame sequences only. Part of the clones is absent; in the studies checked, under half of the shortfall reflects unresolved V genes, and no reason is known for the rest. A total of about 200,000 clones appear in this sample, approximately 86% of them only once. Roughly 4.5% of the sample goes to the ten largest clones. Sequences were obtained from PBMCs or T cells enriched from blood (not recorded which). Every receptor here comes from a woman in her thirties who had been exposed to COVID-19.

There are a few counts of this clone. This chain joins TRBV18 and TRBJ1-3; D remains ambiguous. The CDR3 spans 14 residues. Per the germline V gene, CDR1 is KGHSH and CDR2 is LQKENI. V was clipped by 2 bases and J by 1 base, with 6 bases between them. CDR3 DNA sequence: TGTGCCAGCTCACCATCGGGGTCTGGAAACACCATATATTTT. This encodes CASSPSGSGNTIYF.

This clone appeared a few times. This rearrangement joins TRBV10-1 to TRBJ1-5; D gene uncertain. The CDR3 totals 11 residues. V lost 7 bases and J lost 5, with 6 bases in between. Germline CDR1 reads WNHNN; CDR2 reads SYGVQD (reference sequence). CDR3 DNA sequence: TGCGCCAGCACCCGAGATCAGCCCCAGCATTTT. Its translation: CASTRDQPQHF.

The V gene is TRBV3-1 (or the pseudogene TRBV3-2), the J gene TRBJ1-1; D is possibly TRBD1 (5 bases). The germline V and J ends were trimmed by 0 bases and 1 base, with 12 bases remaining between them. The CDR3 contains 16 residues. The germline CDR1 and CDR2 sequences are LGHDT and YNNKEL (reference sequence). The CDR3 here is CASSQEGGTRNTEAFF. CDR3 nucleotides: TGTGCCAGCAGCCAAGAGGGGGGTACAAGGAACACTGAAGCTTTCTTT.

The J gene is TRBJ1-6, the V gene TRBV10-3; D gene uncertain. There are 15 residues in the CDR3. Germline V CDR1 and CDR2: ENHRY, SYGVKD. V was pared by 0 bases and J by 6 bases, with 9 bases between. The CDR3 DNA is TGTGCCATCAGTGAGTCGGAGGATCCTAATTCACCCCTCCACTTT. Encoded protein: CAISESEDPNSPLHF.